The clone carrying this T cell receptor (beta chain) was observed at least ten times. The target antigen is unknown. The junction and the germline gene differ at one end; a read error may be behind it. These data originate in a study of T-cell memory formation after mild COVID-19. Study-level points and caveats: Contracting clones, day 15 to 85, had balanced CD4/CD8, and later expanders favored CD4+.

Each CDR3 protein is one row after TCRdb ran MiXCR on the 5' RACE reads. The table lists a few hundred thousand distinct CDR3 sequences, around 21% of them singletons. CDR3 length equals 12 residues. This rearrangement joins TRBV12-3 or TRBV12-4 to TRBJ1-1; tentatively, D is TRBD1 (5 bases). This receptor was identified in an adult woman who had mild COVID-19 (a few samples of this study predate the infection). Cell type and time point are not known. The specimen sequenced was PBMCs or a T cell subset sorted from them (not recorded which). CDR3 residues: CASSLGETEAFF. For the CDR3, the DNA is TGTGCCAGCAGCTTAGGGGAAACTGAAGCTTTCTTT.